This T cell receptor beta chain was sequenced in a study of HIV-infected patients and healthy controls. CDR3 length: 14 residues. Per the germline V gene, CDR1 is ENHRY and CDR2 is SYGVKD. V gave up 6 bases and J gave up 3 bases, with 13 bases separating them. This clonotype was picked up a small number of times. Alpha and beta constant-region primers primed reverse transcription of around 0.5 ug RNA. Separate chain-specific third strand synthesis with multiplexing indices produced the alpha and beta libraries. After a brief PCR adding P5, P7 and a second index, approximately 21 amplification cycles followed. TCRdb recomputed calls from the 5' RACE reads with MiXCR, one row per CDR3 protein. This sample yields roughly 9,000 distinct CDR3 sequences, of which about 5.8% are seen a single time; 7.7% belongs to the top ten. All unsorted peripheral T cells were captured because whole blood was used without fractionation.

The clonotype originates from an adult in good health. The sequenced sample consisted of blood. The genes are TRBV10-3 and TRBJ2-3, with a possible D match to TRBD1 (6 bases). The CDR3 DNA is TGTGCCATCAGACCGGGACAAGAGACAGATACGCAGTATTTT. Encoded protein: CAIRPGQETDTQYF.